The 2 T cell receptor beta chains listed next were all sequenced from one sample in a study of human CD8 memory T cell subsets. Libraries targeted TCR beta using 5' RACE with UMIs. TCRdb processed the 5' RACE reads anew with MiXCR; each CDR3 protein has one entry. The sample contains some 7,400 distinct CDR3 sequences, about 3.9% of which appear only once. Specimen: CD8+ T cells from PBMCs. These receptors all stem from a human donor in good health.

This clonotype was seen repeatedly, ten times or more. The chain has TRBV29-1 and TRBJ2-1, with a possible D match to TRBD2 (5 bases). The CDR3 is 12 amino acids. Germline-derived CDR1 and CDR2 are SQVTM and ANQGSEA. With 6 bases removed from V and 5 bases from J, the gap between germline ends came to 11 bases. In DNA form, the CDR3 reads TGCAGCGTGGGAGATAGAGACAATGAGCAGTTCTTC. It specifies CSVGDRDNEQFF.

The chain recombines TRBV21-1 with TRBJ2-2; no check of the table's D call, TRBD1, against the DNA was made. TRBV21-1 is listed as a pseudogene. The CDR3 totals 16 residues. The CDR3 spells CASSTQGARISGELFF. The CDR3 nucleotides are TGTGCCAGCAGCACCCAGGGGGCTCGGATTTCCGGGGAGCTGTTTTTT.